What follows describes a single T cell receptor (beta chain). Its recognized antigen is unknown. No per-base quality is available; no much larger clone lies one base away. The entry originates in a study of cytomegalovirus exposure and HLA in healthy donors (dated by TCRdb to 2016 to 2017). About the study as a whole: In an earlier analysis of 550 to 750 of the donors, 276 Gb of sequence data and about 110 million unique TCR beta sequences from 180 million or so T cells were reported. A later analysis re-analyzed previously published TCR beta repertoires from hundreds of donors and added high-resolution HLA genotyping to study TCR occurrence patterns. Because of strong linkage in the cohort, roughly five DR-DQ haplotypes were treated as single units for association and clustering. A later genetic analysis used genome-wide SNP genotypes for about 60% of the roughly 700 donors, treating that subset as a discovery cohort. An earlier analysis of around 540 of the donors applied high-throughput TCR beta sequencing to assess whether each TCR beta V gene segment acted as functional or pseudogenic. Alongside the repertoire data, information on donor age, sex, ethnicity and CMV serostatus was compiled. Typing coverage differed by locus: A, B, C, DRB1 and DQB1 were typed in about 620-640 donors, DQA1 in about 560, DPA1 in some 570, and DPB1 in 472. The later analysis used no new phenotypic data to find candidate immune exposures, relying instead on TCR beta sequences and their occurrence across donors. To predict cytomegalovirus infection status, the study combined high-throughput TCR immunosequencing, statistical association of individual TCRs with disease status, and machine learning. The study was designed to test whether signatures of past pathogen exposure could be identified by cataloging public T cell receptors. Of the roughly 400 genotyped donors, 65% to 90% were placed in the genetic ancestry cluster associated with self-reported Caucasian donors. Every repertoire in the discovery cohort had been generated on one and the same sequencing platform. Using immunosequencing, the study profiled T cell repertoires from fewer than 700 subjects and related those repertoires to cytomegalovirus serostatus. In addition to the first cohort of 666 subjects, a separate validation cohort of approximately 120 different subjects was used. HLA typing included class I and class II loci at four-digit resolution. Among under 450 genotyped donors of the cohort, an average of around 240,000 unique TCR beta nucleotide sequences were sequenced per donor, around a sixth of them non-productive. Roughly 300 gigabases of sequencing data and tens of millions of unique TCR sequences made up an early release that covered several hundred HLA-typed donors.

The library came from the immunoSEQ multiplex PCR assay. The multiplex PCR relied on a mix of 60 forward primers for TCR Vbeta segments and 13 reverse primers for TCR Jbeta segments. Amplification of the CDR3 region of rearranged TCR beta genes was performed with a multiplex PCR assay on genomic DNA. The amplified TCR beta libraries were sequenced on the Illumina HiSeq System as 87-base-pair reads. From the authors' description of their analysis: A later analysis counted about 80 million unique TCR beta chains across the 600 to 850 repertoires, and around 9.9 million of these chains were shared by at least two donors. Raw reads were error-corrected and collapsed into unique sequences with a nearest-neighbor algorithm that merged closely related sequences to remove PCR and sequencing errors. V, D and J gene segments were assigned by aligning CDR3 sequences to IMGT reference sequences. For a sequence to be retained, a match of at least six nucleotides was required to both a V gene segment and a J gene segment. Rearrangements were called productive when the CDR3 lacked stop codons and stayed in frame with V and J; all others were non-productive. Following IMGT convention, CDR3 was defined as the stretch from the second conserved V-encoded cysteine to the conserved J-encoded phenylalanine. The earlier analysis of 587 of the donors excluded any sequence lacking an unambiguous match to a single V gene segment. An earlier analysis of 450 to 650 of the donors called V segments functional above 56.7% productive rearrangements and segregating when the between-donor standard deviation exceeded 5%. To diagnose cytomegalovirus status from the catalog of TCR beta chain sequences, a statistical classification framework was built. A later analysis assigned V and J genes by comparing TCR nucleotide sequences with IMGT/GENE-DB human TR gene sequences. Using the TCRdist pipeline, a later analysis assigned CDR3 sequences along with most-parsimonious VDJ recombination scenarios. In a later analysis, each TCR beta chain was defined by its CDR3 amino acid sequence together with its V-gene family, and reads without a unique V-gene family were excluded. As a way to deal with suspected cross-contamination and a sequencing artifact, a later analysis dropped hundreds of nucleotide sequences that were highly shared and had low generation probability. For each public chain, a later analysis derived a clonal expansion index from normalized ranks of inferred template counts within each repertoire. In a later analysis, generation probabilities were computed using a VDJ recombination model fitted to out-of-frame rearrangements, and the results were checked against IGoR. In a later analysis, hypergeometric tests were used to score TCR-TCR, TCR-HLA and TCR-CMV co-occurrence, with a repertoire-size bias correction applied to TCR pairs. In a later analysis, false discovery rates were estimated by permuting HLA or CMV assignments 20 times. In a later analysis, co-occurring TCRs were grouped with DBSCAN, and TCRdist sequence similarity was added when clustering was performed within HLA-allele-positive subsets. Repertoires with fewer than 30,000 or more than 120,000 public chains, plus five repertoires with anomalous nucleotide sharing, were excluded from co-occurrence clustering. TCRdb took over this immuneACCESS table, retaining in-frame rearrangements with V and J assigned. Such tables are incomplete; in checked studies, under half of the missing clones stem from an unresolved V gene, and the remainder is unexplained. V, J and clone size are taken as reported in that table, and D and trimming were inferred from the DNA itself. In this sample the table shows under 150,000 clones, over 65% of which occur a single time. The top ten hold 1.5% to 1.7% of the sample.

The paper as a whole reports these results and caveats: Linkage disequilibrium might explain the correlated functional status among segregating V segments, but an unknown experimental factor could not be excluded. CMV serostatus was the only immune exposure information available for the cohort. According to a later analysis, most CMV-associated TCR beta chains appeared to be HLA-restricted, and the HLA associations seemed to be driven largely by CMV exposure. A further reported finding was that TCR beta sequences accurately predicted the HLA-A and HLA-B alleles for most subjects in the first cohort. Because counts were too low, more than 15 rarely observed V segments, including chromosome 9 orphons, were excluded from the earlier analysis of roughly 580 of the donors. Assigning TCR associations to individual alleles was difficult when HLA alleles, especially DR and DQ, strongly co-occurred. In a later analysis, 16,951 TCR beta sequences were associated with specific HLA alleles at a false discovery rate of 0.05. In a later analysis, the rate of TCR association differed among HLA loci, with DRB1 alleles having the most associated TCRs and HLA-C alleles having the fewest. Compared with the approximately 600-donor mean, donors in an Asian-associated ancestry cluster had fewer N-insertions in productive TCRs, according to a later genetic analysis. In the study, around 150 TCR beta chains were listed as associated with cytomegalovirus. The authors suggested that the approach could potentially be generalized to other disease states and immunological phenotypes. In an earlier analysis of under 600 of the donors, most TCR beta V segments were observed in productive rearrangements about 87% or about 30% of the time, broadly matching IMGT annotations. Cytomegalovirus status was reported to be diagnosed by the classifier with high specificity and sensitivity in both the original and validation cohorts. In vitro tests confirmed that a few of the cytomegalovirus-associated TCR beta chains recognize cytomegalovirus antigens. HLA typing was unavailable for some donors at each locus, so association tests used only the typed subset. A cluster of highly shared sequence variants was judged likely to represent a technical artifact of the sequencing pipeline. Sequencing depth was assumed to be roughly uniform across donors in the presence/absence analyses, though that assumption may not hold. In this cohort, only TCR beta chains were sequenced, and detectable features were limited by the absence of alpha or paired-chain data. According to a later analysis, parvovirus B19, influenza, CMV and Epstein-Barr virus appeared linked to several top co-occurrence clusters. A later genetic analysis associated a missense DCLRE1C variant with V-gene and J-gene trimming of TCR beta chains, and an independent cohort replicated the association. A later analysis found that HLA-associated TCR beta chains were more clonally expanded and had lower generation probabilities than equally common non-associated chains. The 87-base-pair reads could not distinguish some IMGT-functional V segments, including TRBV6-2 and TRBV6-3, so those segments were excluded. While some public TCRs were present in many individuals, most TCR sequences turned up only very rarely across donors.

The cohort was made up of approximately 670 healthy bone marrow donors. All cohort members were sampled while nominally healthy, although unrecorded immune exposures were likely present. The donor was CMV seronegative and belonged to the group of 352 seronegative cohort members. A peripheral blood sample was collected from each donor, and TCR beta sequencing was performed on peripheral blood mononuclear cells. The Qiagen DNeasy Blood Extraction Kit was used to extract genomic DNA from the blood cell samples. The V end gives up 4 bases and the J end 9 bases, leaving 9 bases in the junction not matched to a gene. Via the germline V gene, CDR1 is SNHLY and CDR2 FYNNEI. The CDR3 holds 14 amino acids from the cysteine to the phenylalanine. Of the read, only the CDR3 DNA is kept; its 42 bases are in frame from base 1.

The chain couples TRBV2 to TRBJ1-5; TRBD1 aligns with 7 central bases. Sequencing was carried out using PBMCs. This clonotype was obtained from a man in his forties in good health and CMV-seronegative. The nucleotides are TGTGCCAGCAGTGCTCGACAGGGCGGTCGGCCCCAGCATTTT. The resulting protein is CASSARQGGRPQHF.